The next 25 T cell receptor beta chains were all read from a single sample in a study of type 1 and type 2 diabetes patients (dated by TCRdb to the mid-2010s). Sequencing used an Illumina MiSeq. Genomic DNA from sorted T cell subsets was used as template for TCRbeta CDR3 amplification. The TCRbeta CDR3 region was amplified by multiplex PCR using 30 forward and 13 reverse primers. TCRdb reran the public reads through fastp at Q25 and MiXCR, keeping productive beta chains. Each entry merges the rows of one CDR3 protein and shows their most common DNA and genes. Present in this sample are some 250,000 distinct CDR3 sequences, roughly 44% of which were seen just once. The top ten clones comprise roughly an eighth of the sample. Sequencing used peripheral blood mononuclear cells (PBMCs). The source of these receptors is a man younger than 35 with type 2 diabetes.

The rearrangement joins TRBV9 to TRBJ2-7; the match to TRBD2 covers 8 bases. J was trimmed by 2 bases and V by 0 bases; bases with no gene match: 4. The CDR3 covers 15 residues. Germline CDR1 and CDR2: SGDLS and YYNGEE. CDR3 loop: CASSVGSGSPYEQYF. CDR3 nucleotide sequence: TGTGCCAGCAGCGTAGGGAGCGGGAGCCCCTACGAGCAGTACTTC.

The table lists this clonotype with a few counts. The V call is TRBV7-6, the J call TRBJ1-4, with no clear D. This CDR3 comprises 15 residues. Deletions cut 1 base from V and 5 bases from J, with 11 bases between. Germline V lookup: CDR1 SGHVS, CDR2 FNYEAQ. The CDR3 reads CASSLGASDNEKLFF. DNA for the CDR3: TGTGCCAGCAGCTTAGGTGCCTCGGACAATGAAAAACTGTTTTTT.

The DNA of the CDR3 is TGTGCCAGCAGCTTCCCGTCTCACACTGAAGCTTTCTTT. Translated, it gives CASSFPSHTEAFF. The chain couples TRBV7-8 to TRBJ1-1; D unresolved. V was shortened by 3 bases and J by 3 bases, with 8 bases between the two germline ends. Germline V gene sequence: CDR1 SGHVS, CDR2 FQNEAQ. This CDR3 has 13 amino acids. The full variable domain, its missing parts supplied by reference TRBV7-8 and TRBJ1-1, is GAGVSQSPRYKVAKRGQDVALRCDPISGHVSLFWYQQALGQGPEFLTYFQNEAQLDKSGLPSDRFFAERPEGSVSTLKIQRTQQEDSAVYLCASSFPSHTEAFFGQGTRLTVV.

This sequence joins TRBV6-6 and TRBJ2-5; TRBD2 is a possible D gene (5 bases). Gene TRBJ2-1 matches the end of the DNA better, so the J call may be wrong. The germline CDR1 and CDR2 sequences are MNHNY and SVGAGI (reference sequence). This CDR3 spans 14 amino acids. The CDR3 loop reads CASSIPGEWDEQFF. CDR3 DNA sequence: TGTGCCAGCAGCATTCCCGGGGAGTGGGATGAGCAGTTCTTC.

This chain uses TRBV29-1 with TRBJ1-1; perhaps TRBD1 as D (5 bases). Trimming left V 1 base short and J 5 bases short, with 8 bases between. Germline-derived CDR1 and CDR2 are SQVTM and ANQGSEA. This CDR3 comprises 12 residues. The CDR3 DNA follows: TGCAGCGTTGAAGGGGGGAAAACTGAAGCTTTCTTT. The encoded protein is CSVEGGKTEAFF. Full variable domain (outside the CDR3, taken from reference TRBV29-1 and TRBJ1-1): SAVISQKPSRDICQRGTSLTIQCQVDSQVTMMFWYRQQPGQSLTLIATANQGSEATYESGFVIDKFPISRPNLTFSTLTVSNMSPEDSSIYLCSVEGGKTEAFFGQGTRLTVV.

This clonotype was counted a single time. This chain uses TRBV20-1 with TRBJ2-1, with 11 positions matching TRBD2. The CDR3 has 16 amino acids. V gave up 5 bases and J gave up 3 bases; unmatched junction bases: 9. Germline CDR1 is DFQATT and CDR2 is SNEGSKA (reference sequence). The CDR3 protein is CSAFDSGTSGYNEQFF. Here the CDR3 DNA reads TGCAGTGCTTTCGACTCGGGGACTAGCGGCTACAATGAGCAGTTCTTC.

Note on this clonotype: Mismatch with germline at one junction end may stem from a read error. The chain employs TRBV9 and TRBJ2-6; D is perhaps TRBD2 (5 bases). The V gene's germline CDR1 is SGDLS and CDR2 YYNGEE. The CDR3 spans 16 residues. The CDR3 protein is CTSSVARDSGANVLTF. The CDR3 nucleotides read TGTACCAGCAGCGTAGCTCGGGACTCTGGGGCCAACGTCCTGACTTTC. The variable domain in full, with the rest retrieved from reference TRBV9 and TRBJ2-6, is DSGVTQTPKHLITATGQRVTLRCSPRSGDLSVYWYQQSLDQGLQFLIQYYNGEERAKGNILERFSAQQFPDLHSELNLSSLELGDSALYFCTSSVARDSGANVLTFGAGSRLTVL.

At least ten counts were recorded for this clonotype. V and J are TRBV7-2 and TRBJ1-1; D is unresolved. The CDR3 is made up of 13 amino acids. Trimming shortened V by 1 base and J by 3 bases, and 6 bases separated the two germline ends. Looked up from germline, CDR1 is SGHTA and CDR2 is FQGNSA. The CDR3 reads CASSLVGYTEAFF. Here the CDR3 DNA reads TGTGCCAGCAGCTTAGTGGGGTACACTGAAGCTTTCTTT. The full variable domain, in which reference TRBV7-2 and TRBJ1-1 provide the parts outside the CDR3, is GAGVSQSPSNKVTEKGKDVELRCDPISGHTALYWYRQSLGQGLEFLIYFQGNSAPDKSGLPSDRFSAERTGGSVSTLTIQRTQQEDSAVYLCASSLVGYTEAFFGQGTRLTVV.

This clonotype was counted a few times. The CDR3 sequence: CASSVTGGNEQFF. Here the CDR3 DNA reads TGTGCCAGCAGTGTCACAGGGGGCAATGAGCAGTTCTTC. This chain links TRBV27 with TRBJ2-1; 8 positions match TRBD1. V gave up 5 bases and J gave up 6 bases; unmatched junction bases: 3. The CDR3 has 13 amino acids. From germline, CDR1 is MNHEY and CDR2 SMNVEV (reference sequence).

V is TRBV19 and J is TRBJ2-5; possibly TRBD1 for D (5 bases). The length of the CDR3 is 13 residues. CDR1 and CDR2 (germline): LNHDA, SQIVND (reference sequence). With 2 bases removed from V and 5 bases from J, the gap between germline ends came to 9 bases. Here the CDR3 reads CASSIQGTETQYF. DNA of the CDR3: TGTGCCAGTAGTATACAGGGCACGGAGACCCAGTACTTC.

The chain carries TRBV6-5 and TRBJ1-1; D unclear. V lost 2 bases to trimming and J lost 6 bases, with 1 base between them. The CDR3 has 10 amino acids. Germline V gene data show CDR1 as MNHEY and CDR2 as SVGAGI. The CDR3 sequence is CASSYPEAFF. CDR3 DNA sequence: TGTGCCAGCAGTTACCCTGAAGCTTTCTTT.

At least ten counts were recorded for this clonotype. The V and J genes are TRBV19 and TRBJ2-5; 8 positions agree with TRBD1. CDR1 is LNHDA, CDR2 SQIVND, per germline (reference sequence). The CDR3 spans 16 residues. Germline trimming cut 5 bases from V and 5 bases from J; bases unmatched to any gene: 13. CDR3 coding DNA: TGTGCCAGTAGTCCTCTGGGACAGGTACAGGCTGAGACCCAGTACTTC. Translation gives CASSPLGQVQAETQYF.

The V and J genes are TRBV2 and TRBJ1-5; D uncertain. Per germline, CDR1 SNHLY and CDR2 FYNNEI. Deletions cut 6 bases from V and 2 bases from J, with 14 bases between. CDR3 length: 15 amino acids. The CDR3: CASRTTVAGNQPQHF. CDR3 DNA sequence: TGTGCCAGCAGAACCACAGTAGCCGGCAATCAGCCCCAGCATTTT. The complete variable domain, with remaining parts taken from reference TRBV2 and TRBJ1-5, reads EPEVTQTPSHQVTQMGQEVILRCVPISNHLYFYWYRQILGQKVEFLVSFYNNEISEKSEIFDDQFSVERPDGSNFTLKIRSTKLEDSAMYFCASRTTVAGNQPQHFGDGTRLSIL.

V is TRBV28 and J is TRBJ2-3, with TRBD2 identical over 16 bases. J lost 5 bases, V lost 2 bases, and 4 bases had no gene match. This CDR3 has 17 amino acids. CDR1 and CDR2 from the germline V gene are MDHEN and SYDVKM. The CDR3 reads CASSLGTSGGALDTQYF. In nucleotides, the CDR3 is TGTGCCAGCAGTTTAGGGACTAGCGGGGGGGCCTTAGATACGCAGTATTTT.

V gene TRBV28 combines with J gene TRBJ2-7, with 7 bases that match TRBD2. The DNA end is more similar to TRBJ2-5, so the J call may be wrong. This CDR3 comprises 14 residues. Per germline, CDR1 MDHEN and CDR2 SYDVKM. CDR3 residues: CASSLVGGFETQYF. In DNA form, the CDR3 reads TGTGCCAGCAGTTTGGTGGGGGGGTTCGAGACCCAGTACTTC.

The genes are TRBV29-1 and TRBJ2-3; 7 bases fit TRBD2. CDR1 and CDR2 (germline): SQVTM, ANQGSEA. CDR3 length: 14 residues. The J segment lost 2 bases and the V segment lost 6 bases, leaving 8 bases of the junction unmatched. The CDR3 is CSVPGLLITDTQYF. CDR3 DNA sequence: TGCAGCGTCCCGGGACTACTTATCACAGATACGCAGTATTTT.

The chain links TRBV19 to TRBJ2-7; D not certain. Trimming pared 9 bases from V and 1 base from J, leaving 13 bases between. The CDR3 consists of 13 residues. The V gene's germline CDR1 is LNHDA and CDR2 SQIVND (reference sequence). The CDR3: CARGRTSSYEQYF. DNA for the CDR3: TGTGCCAGAGGGCGGACGTCATCCTACGAGCAGTACTTC. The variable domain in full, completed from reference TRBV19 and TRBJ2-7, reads DGGITQSPKYLFRKEGQNVTLSCEQNLNHDAMYWYRQDPGQGLRLIYYSQIVNDFQKGDIAEGYSVSREKKESFPLTVTSAQKNPTAFYLCARGRTSSYEQYFGPGTRLTVT.

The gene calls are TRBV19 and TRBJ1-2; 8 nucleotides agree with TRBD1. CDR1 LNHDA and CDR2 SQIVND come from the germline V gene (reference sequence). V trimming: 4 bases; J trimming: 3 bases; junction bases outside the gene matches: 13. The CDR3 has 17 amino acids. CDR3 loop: CASSKDRDFSWHYGYTF. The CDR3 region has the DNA TGTGCCAGTAGTAAGGACAGGGATTTCTCTTGGCACTATGGCTACACCTTC.

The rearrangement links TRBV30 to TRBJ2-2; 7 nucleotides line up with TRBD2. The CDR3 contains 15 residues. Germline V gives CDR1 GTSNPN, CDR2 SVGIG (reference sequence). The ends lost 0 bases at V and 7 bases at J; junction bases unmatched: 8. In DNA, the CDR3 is TGTGCCTGGAGTGTGGGGGGAGGGGCGAACGGGGAGCTGTTTTTT. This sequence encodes CAWSVGGGANGELFF.

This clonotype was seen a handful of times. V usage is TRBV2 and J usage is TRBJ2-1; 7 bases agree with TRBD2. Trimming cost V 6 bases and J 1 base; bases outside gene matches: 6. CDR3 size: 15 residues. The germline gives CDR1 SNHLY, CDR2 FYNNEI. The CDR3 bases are TGTGCCAGCAGAGTTCGGGGGGAATCCTACAATGAGCAGTTCTTC. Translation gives CASRVRGESYNEQFF.

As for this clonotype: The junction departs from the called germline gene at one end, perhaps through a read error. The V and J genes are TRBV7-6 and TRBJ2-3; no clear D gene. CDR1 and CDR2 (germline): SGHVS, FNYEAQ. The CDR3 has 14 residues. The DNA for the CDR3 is TGTGCTAGCAGCTTAGGCAGGTTCCCAGATACGCAGTATTTT. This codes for CASSLGRFPDTQYF.

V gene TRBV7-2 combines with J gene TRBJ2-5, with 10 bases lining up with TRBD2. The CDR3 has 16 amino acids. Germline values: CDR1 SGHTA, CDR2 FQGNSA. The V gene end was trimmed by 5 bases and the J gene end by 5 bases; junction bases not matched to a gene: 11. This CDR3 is CASSRYSSGGPETQYF. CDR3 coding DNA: TGTGCCAGCAGCCGTTATTCTAGCGGGGGTCCGGAGACCCAGTACTTC.

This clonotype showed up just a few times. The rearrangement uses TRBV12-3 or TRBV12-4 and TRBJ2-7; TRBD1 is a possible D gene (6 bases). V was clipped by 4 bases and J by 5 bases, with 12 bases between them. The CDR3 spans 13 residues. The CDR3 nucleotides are TGTGCCAGCAGTTCCAACAGGGACAACGAGCAGTACTTC. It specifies CASSSNRDNEQYF.

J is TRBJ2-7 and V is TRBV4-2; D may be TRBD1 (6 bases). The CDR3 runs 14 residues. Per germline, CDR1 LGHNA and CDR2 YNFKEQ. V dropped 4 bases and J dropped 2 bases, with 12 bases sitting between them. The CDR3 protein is CASSPPNRAYEQYF. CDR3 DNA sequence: TGTGCCAGCAGCCCTCCGAACAGGGCCTACGAGCAGTACTTC.

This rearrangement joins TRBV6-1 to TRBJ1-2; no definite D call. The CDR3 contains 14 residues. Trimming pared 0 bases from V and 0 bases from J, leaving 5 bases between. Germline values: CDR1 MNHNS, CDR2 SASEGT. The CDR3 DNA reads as TGTGCCAGCAGTGAAGCGTCCTCTAACTATGGCTACACCTTC. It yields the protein CASSEASSNYGYTF.